Sequencing of this T cell receptor (beta chain) was carried out in a study of blood T cells in healthy people across ages. Study-wide results and caveats: It was held that the diversity estimates obtained from one million T cells were underestimates.

To note about this clonotype: The antigen is not known.

A second about 6 to 11 cycle PCR used barcoded and J-beta primers. TCRdb used MiXCR to reprocess the 5' RACE reads, holding one entry per CDR3 protein. The sample lists over 1,500,000 distinct CDR3 sequences, 49% seen once, with approximately 2% in the top ten. There are 13 residues in the CDR3. Trimming took off 6 bases at V and 3 bases at J, with 9 bases between the two ends. The germline CDR1 and CDR2 sequences are MNHEY and SVGEGT. The chain employs TRBV6-2 or TRBV6-3 and TRBJ2-1; D is ambiguous. The specimen was blood. This receptor was taken from a woman aged 40 to 50 in good health. The CDR3: CASSPALYNEQFF. The CDR3, as DNA: TGTGCCAGCAGCCCCGCGCTCTACAATGAGCAGTTCTTC.